Presented here are 2 T cell receptor beta chains from one specimen sequenced in a study of blood T cells in healthy people across ages. A second PCR, run for roughly 7 to 11 cycles, used a sample-barcoded 5' primer plus a J-beta primer mix. TCRdb analysed the 5' RACE reads with MiXCR anew, one entry per CDR3 protein. The table includes 1.5 million to 2 million distinct CDR3 sequences, about 35% detected once. Sequenced sample: blood. These receptors all come from a woman in her 30s in good health.

The chain carries TRBV27 and TRBJ1-2; 7 bases fit TRBD1. Germline CDR1 and CDR2: MNHEY and SMNVEV (reference sequence). The CDR3 runs to 15 residues. The CDR3 DNA is TGTGGAGGCCCACTGTGGACAGGCTATGACTCTGGCTACACCTTC. As protein: CGGPLWTGYDSGYTF.

The J gene is TRBJ2-3, the V gene TRBV6-2 or TRBV6-3; 14 positions match TRBD2. After removal of 2 bases from V and 2 bases from J, the junction contained 9 bases not matched to a gene. Per germline, CDR1 MNHEY and CDR2 SVGEGT. This CDR3 is 19 amino acids long. CDR3 protein: CASSYRGTSGGSYTDTQYF. The CDR3 nucleotides are TGTGCCAGCAGTTACAGAGGGACTAGCGGGGGTAGCTACACAGATACGCAGTATTTT.